The next 7 T cell receptor beta chains were all read from a single sample in a study of T cell repertoires in cytomegalovirus infection. MiXCR was run by TCRdb on the reads, yielding one entry per CDR3 protein. This table holds roughly 340,000 distinct CDR3 sequences, roughly 29% found once. The antigens for these receptors are not known. Sample: cultured PBMCs, taken from culture after CMV antigen stimulation. The receptors stem from a human donor in good health (CMV status not recorded). Some clones in this sample may be carry-over from other donors' samples.

CDR3 residues: CASSADRGGRINNQPQHF. In nucleotides, the CDR3 is TGTGCCAGCAGTGCGGACAGGGGCGGTAGGATTAACAATCAGCCCCAGCATTTT. This sequence joins TRBV6-1 and TRBJ1-5; the match to TRBD1 covers 9 bases. CDR1 MNHNS and CDR2 SASEGT come from the germline V gene. Trimming cost V 4 bases and J 3 bases; bases outside gene matches: 13. The CDR3 length is 18 residues.

This clonotype has just a few counts. This sequence joins TRBV6-1 and TRBJ2-7, with a tentative D call TRBD1 (8 bases). The CDR3 has 14 residues. CDR1 is MNHNS and CDR2 is SASEGT in the germline V gene. Trimming took 6 bases from V and 2 from J, leaving 14 bases between them. The CDR3 loop reads CASRLQGGPYEQYF. DNA for the CDR3: TGTGCCAGCAGACTACAGGGGGGGCCCTACGAGCAGTACTTC.

The chain recombines TRBV30 with TRBJ2-1; D unclear. CDR3 length equals 14 residues. Trimming left V 1 base short and J 5 bases short, with 12 bases between. The germline V gene encodes CDR1 GTSNPN and CDR2 SVGIG (reference sequence). The CDR3 region is CAWSGGRTDNEQFF. CDR3 in DNA: TGTGCCTGGAGTGGCGGACGAACAGACAATGAGCAGTTCTTC.

This clonotype was found a few times. An end of the junction differs from the germline gene, which may be a read error. This chain links TRBV12-3 or TRBV12-4 with TRBJ1-5; 8 bases are shared with TRBD1. The CDR3 is made up of 14 amino acids. The CDR3 reads CASRLDRGNQPQHF. The CDR3 DNA follows: TGTGCCAGCAGATTAGACAGGGGTAATCAGCCCCAGCATTTT.

J is TRBJ1-2 and V is TRBV7-4; no clear D gene. The V end lost 1 base, the J end lost 5 bases, and 8 bases lay between the germline ends. This CDR3 has 13 amino acids. Germline CDR1 and CDR2: SGHVT and SQSDAQ. The CDR3 sequence is CASSLDWSYGYTF. CDR3 sequence (DNA): TGTGCCAGCAGCTTAGATTGGTCGTATGGCTACACCTTC.

This clonotype turned up a few times. V and J are TRBV28 and TRBJ2-7, with TRBD1 matching over 8 bases. The CDR3 covers 14 residues. CDR1 MDHEN and CDR2 SYDVKM come from the germline V gene. V shed 6 bases and J 2 bases; nucleotides not matched to a gene: 6. The CDR3 region has the DNA TGTGCCAGCAGCTCGGGACAGGTTCCCTACGAGCAGTACTTC. The encoded protein is CASSSGQVPYEQYF.

This clonotype was recorded a few times. V usage is TRBV5-8 and J usage is TRBJ1-5; the match to TRBD1 covers 9 bases. The CDR3 covers 15 residues. Unmatched junction bases numbered 3, after V lost 0 bases and J lost 5 bases. Germline CDR1 SGHTS, CDR2 YDEGEE. This chain's CDR3 is CASSLAGTGYQPQHF. CDR3 nucleotide sequence: TGTGCCAGCAGCTTGGCCGGGACAGGGTATCAGCCCCAGCATTTT.